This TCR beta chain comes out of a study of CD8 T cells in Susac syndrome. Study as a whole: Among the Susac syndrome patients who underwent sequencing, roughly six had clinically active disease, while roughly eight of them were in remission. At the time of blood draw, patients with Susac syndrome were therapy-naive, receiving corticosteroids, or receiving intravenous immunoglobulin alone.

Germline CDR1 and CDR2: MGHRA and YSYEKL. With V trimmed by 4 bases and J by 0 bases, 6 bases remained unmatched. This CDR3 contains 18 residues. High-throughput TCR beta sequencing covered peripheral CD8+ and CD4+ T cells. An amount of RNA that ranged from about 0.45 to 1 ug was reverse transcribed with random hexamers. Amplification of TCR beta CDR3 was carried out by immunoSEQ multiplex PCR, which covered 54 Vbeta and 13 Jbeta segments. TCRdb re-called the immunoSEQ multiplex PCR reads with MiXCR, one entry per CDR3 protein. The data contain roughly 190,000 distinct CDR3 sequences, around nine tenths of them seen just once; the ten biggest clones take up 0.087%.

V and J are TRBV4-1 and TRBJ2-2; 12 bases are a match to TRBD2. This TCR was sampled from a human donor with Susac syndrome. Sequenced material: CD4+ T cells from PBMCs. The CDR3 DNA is TGCGCCAGCAGCCCCCGGAGGACTAGCGGGGCGAACACCGGGGAGCTGTTTTTT. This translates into CASSPRRTSGANTGELFF.